One sample yielded the 22 T cell receptor beta chains listed below, sequenced in a study of blood T cell repertoires in COVID-19. Sequencing was performed with immunoSEQ multiplex PCR; in TCRdb, only in-frame clones are kept and a portion is missing. The profile shows just over 300,000 clones, 80% to 90% of them singletons. Sequencing was performed on PBMCs or T cells enriched from blood (not recorded which). The receptors originated from a young woman who had recovered from COVID-19.

The rearrangement uses TRBV2 and TRBJ1-1; possibly TRBD1 for D (6 bases). Trimming shortened V by 10 bases and J by 5 bases, and 17 bases separated the two germline ends. Germline V lookup: CDR1 SNHLY, CDR2 FYNNEI. The CDR3 sequence is 13 residues long. The CDR3 nucleotides read TGTGCCACAAGACAGGCCCAAGGGACTGAAGCTTTCTTT. Translated, it gives CATRQAQGTEAFF.

This sequence joins TRBV7-2 and TRBJ2-2, with D possibly matching TRBD2 (5 bases). This CDR3 is built from 13 residues. The germline V and J ends were trimmed by 0 bases and 7 bases, with 6 bases remaining between them. CDR1 SGHTA and CDR2 FQGNSA come from the germline V gene. CDR3 residues: CASSLAGSGELFF. The CDR3 region has the DNA TGTGCCAGCAGCTTAGCGGGGAGCGGGGAGCTGTTTTTT.

J is TRBJ2-1 and V is TRBV5-6; D is perhaps TRBD2 (6 bases). The germline V gene has CDR1 SGHDT and CDR2 YYEEEE. Trimming removed 0 bases at V and 4 bases at J, with 11 bases between. This CDR3 region has 15 residues. CDR3 DNA: TGTGCCAGCAGCTTGGGTTTAGCGGTATACAATGAGCAGTTCTTC. Translation gives CASSLGLAVYNEQFF.

The V and J genes are TRBV18 and TRBJ2-2; D gene ambiguous. The germline gives CDR1 KGHSH, CDR2 LQKENI. The ends were cut back, 3 bases at V and 4 bases at J, with 15 bases in the middle. The CDR3 contains 16 residues. The CDR3 region is CASSPQRLRLTGELFF. CDR3 bases: TGTGCCAGCTCACCGCAGCGCCTAAGGCTCACCGGGGAGCTGTTTTTT.

The V and J genes are TRBV25-1 and TRBJ2-7; TRBD1 is a possible D gene (6 bases). The V end lost 6 bases, the J end lost 3 bases, and 18 bases lay between the germline ends. The CDR3 length is 15 residues. CDR1 and CDR2 (germline): MGHDK, SYGVNS. The CDR3 sequence: CASRSRGGIRYEQYF. The CDR3 nucleotides are TGTGCCAGCAGGAGCAGGGGTGGAATTCGCTACGAGCAGTACTTC.

The chain recombines TRBV5-1 with TRBJ1-1; 8 bases line up with TRBD1. The length of the CDR3 is 14 residues. The J segment lost 3 bases and the V segment lost 1 base, leaving 2 bases of the junction unmatched. Germline CDR1 SGHRS, CDR2 YFSETQ. In nucleotides, the CDR3 is TGCGCCAGCAGCTTGTCGACAGGGGACACTGAAGCTTTCTTT. This sequence encodes CASSLSTGDTEAFF.

V usage is TRBV6-5 and J usage is TRBJ1-4; possible D gene TRBD1, 6 bases. The CDR3 is made up of 14 amino acids. Per germline, CDR1 MNHEY and CDR2 SVGAGI. Trimming shortened V by 6 bases and J by 7 bases, and 15 bases separated the two germline ends. The DNA of the CDR3 is TGTGCCAGCAGGACCAGGGGAAGGGGTGAAAAACTGTTTTTT. Translated: CASRTRGRGEKLFF.

J is TRBJ2-1 and V is TRBV7-2; 9 positions match TRBD2. This CDR3 has 15 amino acids. Germline CDR1 SGHTA, CDR2 FQGNSA. Trimming at V came to 2 bases and at J to 10 bases, leaving 9 bases not matched to a gene. This CDR3 is CASSLMREGWREQFF. The CDR3 nucleotides read TGTGCCAGCAGCTTAATGCGGGAGGGTTGGCGGGAGCAGTTCTTC.

This chain connects TRBV21-1 to TRBJ1-1. TRBV21-1 is noted as a pseudogene. CDR3 length: 15 amino acids. The chain's CDR3 is CASSKRSGGNTEAFF. As DNA, the CDR3 is TGTGCCAGCAGCAAAAGGTCCGGGGGGAACACTGAAGCTTTCTTT.

There are many counts of this clone. The chain employs TRBV14 and TRBJ2-3; no clear D. CDR1 SGHDN and CDR2 FVKESK come from the germline V gene. Trimming cost V 6 bases and J 0 bases, with 13 bases left between them. This CDR3 comprises 15 residues. The CDR3 bases are TGTGCCAGCAGTCTAACCCTATCTAGCACAGATACGCAGTATTTT. Translated, it gives CASSLTLSSTDTQYF.

This clone showed up just once. The rearrangement uses TRBV6-1 and TRBJ2-7; no clear D. Germline V CDR1 and CDR2: MNHNS, SASEGT. Trimming removed 3 bases from V and 2 bases from J, with 8 bases in between. CDR3 length: 13 residues. As DNA, the CDR3 is TGTGCCAGCAGTGATGGCAGAACCTACGAGCAGTACTTC. Protein product: CASSDGRTYEQYF.

The rearrangement links TRBV9 to TRBJ2-1; the match to TRBD1 covers 11 bases. The CDR3 covers 16 residues. V shed 3 bases and J 4 bases; nucleotides not matched to a gene: 6. Germline values: CDR1 SGDLS, CDR2 YYNGEE. DNA for the CDR3: TGTGCCAGCAGCGGGAGGGGACAGGGGGTTTACAATGAGCAGTTCTTC. This translates into CASSGRGQGVYNEQFF.

V is TRBV6-2 or TRBV6-3 and J is TRBJ2-5, with TRBD2 identical over 8 bases. The trim removed 5 bases at V and 8 bases at J, leaving 7 bases unmatched. Germline V gene lookup returns CDR1 MNHEY and CDR2 SVGEGT. This CDR3 contains 13 residues. The CDR3 nucleotides are TGTGCCAGCAGTAGTTTAGCGGGAACAACCCAGTACTTC. This codes for CASSSLAGTTQYF.

This sequence joins TRBV3-1 (or the pseudogene TRBV3-2) and TRBJ2-3; 15 bases match TRBD2. The CDR3 sequence is 17 residues long. Germline V gives CDR1 LGHDT, CDR2 YNNKEL (reference sequence). The trim removed 6 bases at V and 6 bases at J, leaving 10 bases unmatched. CDR3 protein: CASSQRTSGRAWDTQYF. The CDR3 bases are TGTGCCAGCAGTCAACGGACTAGCGGGAGGGCGTGGGATACGCAGTATTTT.

Only one count was recorded for this clone. CDR3 DNA: TGTGCCAGCAGCCCAAACGACGGGAGCTCCTACAATGAGCAGTTCTTC. This gives the protein CASSPNDGSSYNEQFF. V usage is TRBV7-2 and J usage is TRBJ2-1, with D possibly matching TRBD2 (6 bases). Per the germline V gene, CDR1 is SGHTA and CDR2 is FQGNSA. The CDR3 covers 16 residues. V was shortened by 5 bases and J by 0 bases, with 14 bases between the two germline ends.

The chain couples TRBV27 to TRBJ2-4, with a possible D match to TRBD2 (6 bases). Germline V gene lookup returns CDR1 MNHEY and CDR2 SMNVEV (reference sequence). V lost 2 bases and J lost 0, with 11 bases in between. This CDR3 has 16 residues. CDR3 coding DNA: TGTGCCAGCAGTTTAACGGCGGGGTTAGCCAAAAACATTCAGTACTTC. Translation: CASSLTAGLAKNIQYF.

The rearrangement uses TRBV19 and TRBJ1-2; unclear D gene. Trimming left V 1 base short and J 8 bases short, with 5 bases between. There are 11 residues in the CDR3. From germline, CDR1 is LNHDA and CDR2 SQIVND (reference sequence). CDR3 nucleotides: TGTGCCAGTAGTATAGTAGAAGGCTACACCTTC. Its translation is CASSIVEGYTF.

This chain connects TRBV4-2 to TRBJ2-7, with TRBD2 as a possible D gene (5 bases). V was pared by 2 bases and J by 11 bases, with 13 bases between. Looked up from germline, CDR1 is LGHNA and CDR2 is YNFKEQ. CDR3 size: 12 residues. This CDR3 reads CASSQRDREKYF. The CDR3 region has the DNA TGTGCCAGCAGCCAAAGAGATAGGGAGAAGTACTTC.

V is TRBV4-3 and J is TRBJ1-4, with D maybe TRBD1 (5 bases). Germline V CDR1 and CDR2: LGHNA, YSLEER. The CDR3 runs to 16 residues. V was cut by 0 bases and J by 10 bases, with 18 bases left in between. The chain's CDR3 is CASSQDLAGTAGKLFF. DNA of the CDR3: TGCGCCAGCAGCCAAGATCTAGCAGGGACTGCAGGAAAACTGTTTTTT.

The chain couples TRBV20-1 to TRBJ2-3; a possible D gene is TRBD2 (6 bases). The CDR3 consists of 11 residues. Looked up from germline, CDR1 is DFQATT and CDR2 is SNEGSKA (reference sequence). V lost 4 bases to trimming and J lost 5 bases, with 7 bases between them. This CDR3 reads CSATGGDTQYF. The DNA of the CDR3 is TGCAGTGCTACCGGGGGAGATACGCAGTATTTT.

For the CDR3, the DNA is TGCGCCAGCAGCCCTGGTGCCGGAGCTCAAGAGACCCAGTACTTC. Translating gives CASSPGAGAQETQYF. The chain joins TRBV5-1 to TRBJ2-5; D is undetermined. The ends were cut back, 4 bases at V and 2 bases at J, with 15 bases in the middle. Germline assignment: CDR1 SGHRS and CDR2 YFSETQ. CDR3 length: 15 residues.

The chain joins TRBV5-1 to TRBJ2-3, with D uncertain. V lost 4 bases, J lost 0 bases, and 15 bases lay in between. The CDR3 covers 16 residues. Germline V gene lookup returns CDR1 SGHRS and CDR2 YFSETQ. Here the CDR3 reads CASSTTILSSTDTQYF. The DNA for the CDR3 is TGCGCCAGCAGCACAACAATCCTCTCTAGCACAGATACGCAGTATTTT.